Below are 10 T cell receptor beta chains sequenced from a single sample in a study of T cells of healthy individuals. TCRdb reprocessed the 5' RACE reads with MiXCR, giving one entry per CDR3 protein. The sample carries around 98,000 distinct CDR3 sequences, 15% to 20% recorded once. The source of these receptors is a human donor in good health.

V gene TRBV28 combines with J gene TRBJ2-2, with D maybe TRBD1 (6 bases). Germline CDR1 MDHEN, CDR2 SYDVKM. The CDR3 is 17 amino acids. V lost 3 bases to trimming and J lost 1 base, with 15 bases between them. The DNA for the CDR3 is TGTGCCAGCAGTTTCCCTGGGGGCCCCCTGAACACCGGGGAGCTGTTTTTT. It specifies CASSFPGGPLNTGELFF.

This chain joins TRBV28 and TRBJ1-2; D is perhaps TRBD1 (5 bases). The CDR3 has 12 residues. Germline V lookup: CDR1 MDHEN, CDR2 SYDVKM. Between the trimmed V and J ends, which lost 4 bases and 8 bases, there was a span of 11 bases. DNA of the CDR3: TGTGCCAGCAGTTCCCCGGGGGGAGGCTACACCTTC. Its translation is CASSSPGGGYTF.

V gene TRBV6-6 combines with J gene TRBJ2-7; D tentatively fits TRBD1 or TRBD2 (5 bases each). This CDR3 comprises 13 residues. The V end was cut by 0 bases, the J end by 5 bases, with 8 bases between. Per germline, CDR1 MNHNY and CDR2 SVGAGI (reference sequence). The CDR3 region is CASSYSEGHEQYF. The CDR3, as DNA: TGTGCCAGCAGTTACTCAGAGGGGCACGAGCAGTACTTC.

This clonotype was counted a few times. The chain combines TRBV11-2 with TRBJ1-1, with D unclear. Germline CDR1 SGHAT, CDR2 FQNNGV. This CDR3 spans 14 amino acids. V was clipped by 0 bases and J by 5 bases, with 10 bases between them. The CDR3 reads CASSLDWGGTEAFF. The DNA of the CDR3 is TGTGCCAGCAGCTTAGATTGGGGAGGGACTGAAGCTTTCTTT.

This chain uses TRBV6-2 or TRBV6-3 with TRBJ2-7, with TRBD1 as a possible D gene (6 bases). The CDR3 runs to 16 residues. V was clipped by 6 bases and J by 4 bases, with 22 bases between them. Germline-derived CDR1 and CDR2 are MNHEY and SVGEGT. CDR3 sequence: CASSHGERRRGYEQYF. In DNA form, the CDR3 reads TGTGCCAGCAGCCACGGGGAGCGGAGAAGGGGGTACGAGCAGTACTTC.

The sample holds many counts of this clonotype. V is TRBV3-1 and J is TRBJ1-2; D not certain. In germline, CDR1 is LGHDT, CDR2 YNNKEL (reference sequence). V lost 1 base to trimming and J lost 3 bases, with 12 bases between them. CDR3 size: 15 residues. In DNA, the CDR3 is TGTGCCAGCAGCCAAGCAGTTCTGGGTGACTATGGCTACACCTTC. It encodes CASSQAVLGDYGYTF.

V and J are TRBV7-9 and TRBJ2-2, with TRBD1 identical over 7 bases. The germline V gene has CDR1 SEHNR and CDR2 FQNEAQ (reference sequence). Trimming cost V 4 bases and J 7 bases; bases outside gene matches: 6. The CDR3 covers 14 residues. This CDR3 is CASSSDRDHGELFF. CDR3 in DNA: TGTGCCAGCAGCTCCGACAGGGATCACGGGGAGCTGTTTTTT. The full variable domain, in which reference TRBV7-9 and TRBJ2-2 provide the parts outside the CDR3, is DTGVSQNPRHKITKRGQNVTFRCDPISEHNRLYWYRQTLGQGPEFLTYFQNEAQLEKSRLLSDRFSAERPKGSFSTLEIQRTEQGDSAMYLCASSSDRDHGELFFGEGSRLTVL.

This clonotype has more than one count but fewer than ten. The V gene is TRBV7-9, the J gene TRBJ2-7, with 8 bases that match TRBD2. Trimming took 4 bases from V and 7 from J; bases not matched to a gene: 9. The CDR3 is made up of 14 amino acids. Germline values: CDR1 SEHNR, CDR2 FQNEAQ (reference sequence). CDR3 protein: CASSSSGSWGEQYF. The CDR3 nucleotides are TGTGCCAGCAGCTCCAGCGGGAGCTGGGGAGAGCAGTACTTC.

This clonotype was observed many times. V is TRBV9 and J is TRBJ1-3; 8 nucleotides line up with TRBD1. The CDR3 loop spans 16 amino acids. The V and J ends lost 4 bases and 3 bases, in that order; junction bases with no gene match: 9. CDR1 and CDR2 (germline): SGDLS, YYNGEE. The CDR3 DNA reads TGTGCCAGCAGCTCAACCCAGGGGGCGGGTGGAAACACCATATATTTT. As protein: CASSSTQGAGGNTIYF.

This chain connects TRBV6-5 to TRBJ2-6, with D possibly being TRBD1 (5 bases). The CDR3 is 15 residues long. With 6 bases removed from V and 0 bases from J, the gap between germline ends came to 9 bases. Germline V gene lookup returns CDR1 MNHEY and CDR2 SVGAGI. CDR3 in DNA: TGTGCCAGCAGCACAGGTAGCTCTGGGGCCAACGTCCTGACTTTC. This codes for CASSTGSSGANVLTF.